This entry lists 10 T cell receptor beta chains sequenced from one sample in a study of blood T cell repertoires in COVID-19. This table comes from immunoSEQ multiplex PCR, and its TCRdb copy is limited to in-frame clones, with some not included. This sample yields about 200,000 clones, of which around 92% are seen a single time; approximately 8.1% belongs to the top ten. The sample was PBMCs or T cells enriched from blood (not recorded which). The receptors stem from a woman under 30 who had recovered from COVID-19.

This clone has only one observation. The chain joins TRBV7-2 to TRBJ2-5, with TRBD1 as a possible D gene (6 bases). This CDR3 contains 14 residues. Trimming removed 5 bases from V and 5 bases from J, with 15 bases in between. Germline loops: CDR1 SGHTA, CDR2 FQGNSA. CDR3 amino acids: CASSQIRTDETQYF. The CDR3 DNA reads TGTGCCAGCAGCCAAATCCGGACAGACGAGACCCAGTACTTC.

This chain connects TRBV6-2 or TRBV6-3 to TRBJ1-1; the D gene is possibly TRBD1 (5 bases). This CDR3 contains 14 residues. Germline CDR1 reads MNHEY; CDR2 reads SVGEGT. The V and J ends lost 2 bases and 4 bases respectively, with 11 bases between them. DNA of the CDR3: TGTGCCAGCAGTTACCGACGGGGGTTCACTGAAGCTTTCTTT. As protein: CASSYRRGFTEAFF.

The chain carries TRBV24-1 and TRBJ1-5; the D is unclear. The CDR3 is 18 amino acids. Germline CDR1 KGHDR, CDR2 SFDVKD. V was clipped by 0 bases and J by 0 bases, with 14 bases between them. The CDR3 loop reads CATSDLHRPTPSNQPQHF. The CDR3 DNA sequence: TGTGCCACCAGTGATTTGCACCGCCCTACCCCTAGCAATCAGCCCCAGCATTTT.

The chain employs TRBV9 and TRBJ2-1, with D maybe TRBD1 (6 bases). The germline V and J ends were trimmed by 0 bases and 6 bases, with 13 bases remaining between them. CDR3 length: 15 residues. The germline V gene has CDR1 SGDLS and CDR2 YYNGEE. The DNA for the CDR3 is TGTGCCAGCAGCGTAGCGCTAGGGGGAACCAATGAGCAGTTCTTC. Amino acid sequence: CASSVALGGTNEQFF.

V gene TRBV4-2 combines with J gene TRBJ2-3, with 8 positions matching TRBD2. The length of the CDR3 is 19 residues. CDR1 and CDR2 from the germline V gene are LGHNA and YNFKEQ. Trimming took 0 bases from V and 0 from J; bases not matched to a gene: 11. The CDR3 bases are TGTGCCAGCAGCCAAGATCGGGCTAGCGGGCACTCTAGCACAGATACGCAGTATTTT. It codes for CASSQDRASGHSSTDTQYF.

This chain uses TRBV24-1 with TRBJ1-2; D is unresolved. V dropped 2 bases and J dropped 4 bases, with 7 bases sitting between them. The CDR3 loop spans 13 amino acids. Germline lookup yields CDR1 KGHDR and CDR2 SFDVKD. This CDR3 is CATSDSGSYGYTF. The DNA of the CDR3 is TGTGCCACCAGTGATTCAGGTTCCTATGGCTACACCTTC.

This clone was counted a single time. V gene TRBV7-6 combines with J gene TRBJ1-6; D unclear. V shed 2 bases and J shed 6 bases, with 8 bases lying between them. The CDR3 has 14 residues. CDR1 SGHVS and CDR2 FNYEAQ come from the germline V gene. The CDR3 spells CASSLTGSNSPLHF. The CDR3 DNA follows: TGTGCCAGCAGCTTAACTGGGAGTAATTCACCCCTCCACTTT.

The CDR3 protein is CASSFISGSEQYF. CDR3 DNA: TGTGCCAGCAGCTTTATCTCCGGGTCGGAGCAGTACTTC. J is TRBJ2-7 and V is TRBV5-6; D uncertain. Germline V gives CDR1 SGHDT, CDR2 YYEEEE. V lost 2 bases and J lost 7, with 13 bases in between. The CDR3 totals 13 residues.

The chain employs TRBV5-1 and TRBJ2-2; 10 bases line up with TRBD2. CDR1 SGHRS and CDR2 YFSETQ come from the germline V gene. This CDR3 spans 13 amino acids. V lost 6 bases and J lost 9; bases outside the gene matches: 5. This chain's CDR3 is CASTGTSERELFF. CDR3 coding DNA: TGCGCCAGCACCGGGACTAGCGAGCGGGAGCTGTTTTTT.

The rearrangement links TRBV5-1 to TRBJ2-7; D is ambiguous. The CDR3 has 14 residues. Germline lookup yields CDR1 SGHRS and CDR2 YFSETQ. The V end lost 4 bases, the J end lost 5 bases, and 16 bases lay between the germline ends. This CDR3 is CASSLWALADEQYF. CDR3 DNA: TGCGCCAGCAGCCTATGGGCCCTGGCTGACGAGCAGTACTTC.